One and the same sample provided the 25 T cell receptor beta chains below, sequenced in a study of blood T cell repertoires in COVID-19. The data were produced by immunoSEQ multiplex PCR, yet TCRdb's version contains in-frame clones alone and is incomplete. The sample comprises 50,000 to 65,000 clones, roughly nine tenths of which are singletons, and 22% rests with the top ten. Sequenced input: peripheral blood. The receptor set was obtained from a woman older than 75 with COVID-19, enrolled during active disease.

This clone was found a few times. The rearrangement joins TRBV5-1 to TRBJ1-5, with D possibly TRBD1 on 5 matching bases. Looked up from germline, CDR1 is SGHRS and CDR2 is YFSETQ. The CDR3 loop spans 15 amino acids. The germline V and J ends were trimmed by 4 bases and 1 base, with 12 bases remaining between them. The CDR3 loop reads CASSPTGDSNQPQHF. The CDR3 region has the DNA TGCGCCAGCAGCCCGACGGGGGACAGCAATCAGCCCCAGCATTTT.

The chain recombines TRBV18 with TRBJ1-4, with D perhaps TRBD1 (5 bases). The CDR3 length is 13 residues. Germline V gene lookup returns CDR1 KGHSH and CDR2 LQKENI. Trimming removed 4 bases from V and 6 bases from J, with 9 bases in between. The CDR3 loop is CASSQGIDEKLFF. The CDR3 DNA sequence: TGTGCCAGCTCACAGGGGATAGATGAAAAACTGTTTTTT.

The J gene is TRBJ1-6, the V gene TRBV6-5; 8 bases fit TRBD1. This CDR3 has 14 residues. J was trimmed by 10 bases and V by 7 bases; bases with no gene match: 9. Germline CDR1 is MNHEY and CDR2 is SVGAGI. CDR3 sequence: CASTMGQAGSPLHF. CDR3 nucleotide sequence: TGTGCCAGCACTATGGGACAGGCAGGCTCACCCCTCCACTTT.

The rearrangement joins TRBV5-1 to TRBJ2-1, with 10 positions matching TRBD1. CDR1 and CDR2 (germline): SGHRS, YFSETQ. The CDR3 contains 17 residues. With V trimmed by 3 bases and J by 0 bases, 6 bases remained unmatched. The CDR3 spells CASSSTGGADSYNEQFF. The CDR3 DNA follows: TGCGCCAGCAGCTCGACAGGGGGCGCGGACTCCTACAATGAGCAGTTCTTC.

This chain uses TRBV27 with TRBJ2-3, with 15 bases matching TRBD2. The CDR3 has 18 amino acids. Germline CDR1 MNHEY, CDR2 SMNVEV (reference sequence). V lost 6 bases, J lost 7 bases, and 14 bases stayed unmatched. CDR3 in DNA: TGTGCCAGCAGCTTGTTTGGGACTAGCGGGGGGCGAGGACATACGCAGTATTTT. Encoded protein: CASSLFGTSGGRGHTQYF.

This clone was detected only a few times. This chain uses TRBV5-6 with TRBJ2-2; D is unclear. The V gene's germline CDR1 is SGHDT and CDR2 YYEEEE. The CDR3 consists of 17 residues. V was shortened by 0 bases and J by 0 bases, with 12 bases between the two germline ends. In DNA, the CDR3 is TGTGCCAGCAGCTTGGACAGCTCCCCTACGAACACCGGGGAGCTGTTTTTT. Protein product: CASSLDSSPTNTGELFF.

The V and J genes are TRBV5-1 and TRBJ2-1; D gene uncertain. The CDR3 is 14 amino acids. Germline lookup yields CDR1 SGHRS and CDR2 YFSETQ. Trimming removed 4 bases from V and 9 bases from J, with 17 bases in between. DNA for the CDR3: TGCGCCAGCAGCCCAGAAGATCGTCTAGGTGAGCAGTTCTTC. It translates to CASSPEDRLGEQFF.

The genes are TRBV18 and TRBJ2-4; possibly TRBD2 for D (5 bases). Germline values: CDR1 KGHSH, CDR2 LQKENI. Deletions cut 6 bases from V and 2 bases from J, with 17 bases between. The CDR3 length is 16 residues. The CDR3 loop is CASSFDGMVTKNIQYF. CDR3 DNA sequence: TGTGCCAGCTCCTTTGACGGGATGGTCACCAAAAACATTCAGTACTTC.

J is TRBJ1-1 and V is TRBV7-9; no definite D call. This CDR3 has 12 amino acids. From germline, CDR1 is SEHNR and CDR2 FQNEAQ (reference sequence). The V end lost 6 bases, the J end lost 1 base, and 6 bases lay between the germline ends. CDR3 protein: CASRPQNTEAFF. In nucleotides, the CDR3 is TGTGCCAGCAGACCACAGAACACTGAAGCTTTCTTT. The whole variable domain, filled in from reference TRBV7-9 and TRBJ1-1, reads DTGVSQNPRHKITKRGQNVTFRCDPISEHNRLYWYRQTLGQGPEFLTYFQNEAQLEKSRLLSDRFSAERPKGSFSTLEIQRTEQGDSAMYLCASRPQNTEAFFGQGTRLTVV.

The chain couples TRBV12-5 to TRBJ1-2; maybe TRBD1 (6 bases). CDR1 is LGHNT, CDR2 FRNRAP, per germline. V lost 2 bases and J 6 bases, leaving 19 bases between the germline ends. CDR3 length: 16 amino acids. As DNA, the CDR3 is TGTGCTAGTGGTTTGTTCGCGGGGGCTTCCGCGAATGGCTACACCTTC. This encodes CASGLFAGASANGYTF. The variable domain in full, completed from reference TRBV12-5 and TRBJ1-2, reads DARVTQTPRHKVTEMGQEVTMRCQPILGHNTVFWYRQTMMQGLELLAYFRNRAPLDDSGMPKDRFSAEMPDATLATLKIQPSEPRDSAVYFCASGLFAGASANGYTFGSGTRLTVV.

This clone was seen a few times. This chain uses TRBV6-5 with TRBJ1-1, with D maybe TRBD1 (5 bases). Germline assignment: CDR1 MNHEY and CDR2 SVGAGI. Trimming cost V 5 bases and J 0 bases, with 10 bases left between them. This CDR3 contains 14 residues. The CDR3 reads CASSMTDMNTEAFF. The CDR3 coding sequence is TGTGCCAGCAGTATGACAGACATGAACACTGAAGCTTTCTTT.

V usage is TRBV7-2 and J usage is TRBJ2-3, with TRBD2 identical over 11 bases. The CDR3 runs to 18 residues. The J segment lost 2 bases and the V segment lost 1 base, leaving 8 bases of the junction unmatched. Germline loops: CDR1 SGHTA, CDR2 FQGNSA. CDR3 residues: CASSLVGVAGGFTDTQYF. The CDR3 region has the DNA TGTGCCAGCAGCTTAGTTGGTGTAGCGGGGGGGTTCACAGATACGCAGTATTTT.

The CDR3 nucleotides read TGCGCCAGCAGTGCGCGGGGGCAAGAGACCCAGTACTTC. Translating gives CASSARGQETQYF. The J gene is TRBJ2-5, the V gene TRBV5-1; 7 nucleotides agree with TRBD2. This CDR3 has 13 amino acids. After removal of 5 bases from V and 2 bases from J, the junction contained 3 bases not matched to a gene. Germline V gene sequence: CDR1 SGHRS, CDR2 YFSETQ.

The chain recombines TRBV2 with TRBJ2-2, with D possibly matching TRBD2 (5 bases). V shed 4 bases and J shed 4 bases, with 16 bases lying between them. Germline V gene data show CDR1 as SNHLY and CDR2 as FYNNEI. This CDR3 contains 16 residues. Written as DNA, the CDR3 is TGTGCCAGCAGTGGATCGGGGTTCGGCCCCACCGGGGAGCTGTTTTTT. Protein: CASSGSGFGPTGELFF.

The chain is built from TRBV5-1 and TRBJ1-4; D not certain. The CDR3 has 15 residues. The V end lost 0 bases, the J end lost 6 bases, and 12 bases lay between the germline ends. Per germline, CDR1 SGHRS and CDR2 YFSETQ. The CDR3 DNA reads TGCGCCAGCAGCTTGGGTCGGAGTGTGGATGAAAAACTGTTTTTT. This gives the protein CASSLGRSVDEKLFF.

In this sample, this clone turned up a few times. The CDR3 sequence is CASSLDGTGYYGYTF. The CDR3 DNA reads as TGTGCCAGCAGCTTAGACGGGACAGGGTACTATGGCTACACCTTC. The chain links TRBV7-9 to TRBJ1-2; 9 nucleotides agree with TRBD1. The germline V gene has CDR1 SEHNR and CDR2 FQNEAQ (reference sequence). With 1 base clipped from V and 3 bases from J, the junction kept 3 bases outside the gene matches. The CDR3 is 15 amino acids. The full variable domain, its missing parts supplied by reference TRBV7-9 and TRBJ1-2, is DTGVSQNPRHKITKRGQNVTFRCDPISEHNRLYWYRQTLGQGPEFLTYFQNEAQLEKSRLLSDRFSAERPKGSFSTLEIQRTEQGDSAMYLCASSLDGTGYYGYTFGSGTRLTVV.

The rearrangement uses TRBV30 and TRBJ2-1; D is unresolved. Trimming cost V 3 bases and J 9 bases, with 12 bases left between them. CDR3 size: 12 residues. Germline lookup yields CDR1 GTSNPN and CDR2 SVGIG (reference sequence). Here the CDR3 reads CAWSEVGVEQFF. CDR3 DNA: TGTGCCTGGAGCGAGGTCGGCGTTGAGCAGTTCTTC.

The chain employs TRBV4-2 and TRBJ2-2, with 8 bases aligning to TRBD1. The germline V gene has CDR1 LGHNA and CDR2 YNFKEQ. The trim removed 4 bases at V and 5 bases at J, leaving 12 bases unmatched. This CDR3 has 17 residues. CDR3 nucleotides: TGTGCCAGCAGCCCATCGCTCAGGGGGCGCCGGACCGGGGAGCTGTTTTTT. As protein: CASSPSLRGRRTGELFF.

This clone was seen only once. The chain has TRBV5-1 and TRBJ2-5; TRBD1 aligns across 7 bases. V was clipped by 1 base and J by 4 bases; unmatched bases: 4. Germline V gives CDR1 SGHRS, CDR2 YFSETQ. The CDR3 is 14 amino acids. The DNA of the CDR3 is TGCGCCAGCAGCTTGCAGGGGGAGAGAGAGACCCAGTACTTC. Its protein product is CASSLQGERETQYF.

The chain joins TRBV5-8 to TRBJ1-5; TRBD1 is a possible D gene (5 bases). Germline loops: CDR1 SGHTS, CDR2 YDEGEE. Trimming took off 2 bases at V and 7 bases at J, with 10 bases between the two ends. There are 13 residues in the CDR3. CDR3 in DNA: TGTGCCAGCAGCTTCGGCAGGACACAGCCCCAGCATTTT. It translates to CASSFGRTQPQHF.

The CDR3 region is CASTLTPLAKNIQYF. DNA for the CDR3: TGTGCCAGCACCCTGACACCTCTAGCCAAAAACATTCAGTACTTC. The chain carries TRBV3-1 (or the pseudogene TRBV3-2) and TRBJ2-4, with D hard to call. CDR1 and CDR2 from the germline V gene are LGHDT and YNNKEL (reference sequence). With 7 bases removed from V and 0 bases from J, the gap between germline ends came to 13 bases. This CDR3 comprises 15 residues.

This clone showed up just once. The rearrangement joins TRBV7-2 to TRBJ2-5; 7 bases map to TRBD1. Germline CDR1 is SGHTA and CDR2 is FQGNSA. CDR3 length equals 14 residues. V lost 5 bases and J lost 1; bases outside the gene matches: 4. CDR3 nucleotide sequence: TGTGCCAGCAGCAAAGGGACAGTCCAAGAGACCCAGTACTTC. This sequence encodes CASSKGTVQETQYF.

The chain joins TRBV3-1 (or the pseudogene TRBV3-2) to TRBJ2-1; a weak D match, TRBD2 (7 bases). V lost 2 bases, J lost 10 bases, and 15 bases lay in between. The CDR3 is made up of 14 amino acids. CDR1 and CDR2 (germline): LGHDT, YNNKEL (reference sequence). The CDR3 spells CASSQSPGGGEQFF. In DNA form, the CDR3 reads TGTGCCAGCAGCCAATCGCCGGGGGGCGGCGAGCAGTTCTTC.

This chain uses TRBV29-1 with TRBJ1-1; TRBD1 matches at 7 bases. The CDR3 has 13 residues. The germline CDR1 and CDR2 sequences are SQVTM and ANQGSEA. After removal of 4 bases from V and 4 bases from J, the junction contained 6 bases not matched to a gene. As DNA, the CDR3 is TGCAGCGTTGTTGACAGGGCAAGCACTGAAGCTTTCTTT. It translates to CSVVDRASTEAFF. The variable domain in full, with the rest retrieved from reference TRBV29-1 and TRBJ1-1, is SAVISQKPSRDICQRGTSLTIQCQVDSQVTMMFWYRQQPGQSLTLIATANQGSEATYESGFVIDKFPISRPNLTFSTLTVSNMSPEDSSIYLCSVVDRASTEAFFGQGTRLTVV.

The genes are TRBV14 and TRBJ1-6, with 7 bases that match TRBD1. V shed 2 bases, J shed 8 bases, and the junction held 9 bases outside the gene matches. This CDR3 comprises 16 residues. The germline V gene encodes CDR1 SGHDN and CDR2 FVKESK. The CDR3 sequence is CASSQRAGTVDSPLHF. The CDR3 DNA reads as TGTGCCAGCAGCCAACGCGCCGGGACAGTAGATTCACCCCTCCACTTT.